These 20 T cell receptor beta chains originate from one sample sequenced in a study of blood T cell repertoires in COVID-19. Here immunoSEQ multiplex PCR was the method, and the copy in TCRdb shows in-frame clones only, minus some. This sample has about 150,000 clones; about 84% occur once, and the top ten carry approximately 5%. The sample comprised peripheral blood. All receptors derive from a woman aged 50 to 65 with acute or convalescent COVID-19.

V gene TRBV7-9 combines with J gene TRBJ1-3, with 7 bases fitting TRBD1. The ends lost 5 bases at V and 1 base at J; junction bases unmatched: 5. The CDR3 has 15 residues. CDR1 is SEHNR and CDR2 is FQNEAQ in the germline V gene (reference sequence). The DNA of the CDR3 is TGTGCCAGCAGCGCGACAGGGACTTCTGGAAACACCATATATTTT. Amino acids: CASSATGTSGNTIYF.

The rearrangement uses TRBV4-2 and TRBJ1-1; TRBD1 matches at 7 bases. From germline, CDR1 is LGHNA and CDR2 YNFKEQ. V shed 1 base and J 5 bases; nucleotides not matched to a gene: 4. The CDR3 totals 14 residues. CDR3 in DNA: TGTGCCAGCAGCCAAGGACAGGGTGTGACTGAAGCTTTCTTT. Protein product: CASSQGQGVTEAFF.

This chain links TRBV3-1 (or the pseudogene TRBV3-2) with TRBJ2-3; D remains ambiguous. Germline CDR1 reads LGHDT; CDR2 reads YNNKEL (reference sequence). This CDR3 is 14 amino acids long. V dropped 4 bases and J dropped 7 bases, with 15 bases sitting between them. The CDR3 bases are TGTGCCAGCAGCCCGCGCCACTTGAGTAATACGCAGTATTTT. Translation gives CASSPRHLSNTQYF.

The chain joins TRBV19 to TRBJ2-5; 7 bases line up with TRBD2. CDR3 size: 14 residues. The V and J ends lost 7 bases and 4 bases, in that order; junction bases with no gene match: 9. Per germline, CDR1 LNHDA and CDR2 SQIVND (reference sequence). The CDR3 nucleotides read TGTGCCAGTAACCGGCCGGCTAGCGGAGAGACCCAGTACTTC. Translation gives CASNRPASGETQYF. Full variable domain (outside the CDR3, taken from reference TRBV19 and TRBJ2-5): DGGITQSPKYLFRKEGQNVTLSCEQNLNHDAMYWYRQDPGQGLRLIYYSQIVNDFQKGDIAEGYSVSREKKESFPLTVTSAQKNPTAFYLCASNRPASGETQYFGPGTRLLVL.

The CDR3 nucleotides read TGTGCCAGTAGTCCTTACATATTCCCAGGGGATACGCAGTATTTT. Translated, it gives CASSPYIFPGDTQYF. This sequence joins TRBV19 and TRBJ2-3; the D gene is possibly TRBD1 (5 bases). Germline V lookup: CDR1 LNHDA, CDR2 SQIVND (reference sequence). With 5 bases removed from V and 6 bases from J, the gap between germline ends came to 18 bases. The CDR3 runs 15 residues.

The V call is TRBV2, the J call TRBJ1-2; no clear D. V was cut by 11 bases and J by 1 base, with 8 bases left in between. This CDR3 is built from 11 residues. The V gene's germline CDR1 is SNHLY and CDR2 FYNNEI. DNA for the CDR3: TGTGCCGGTAGACTTAACTATGGCTACACCTTC. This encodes CAGRLNYGYTF. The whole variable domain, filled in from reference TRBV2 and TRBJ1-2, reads EPEVTQTPSHQVTQMGQEVILRCVPISNHLYFYWYRQILGQKVEFLVSFYNNEISEKSEIFDDQFSVERPDGSNFTLKIRSTKLEDSAMYFCAGRLNYGYTFGSGTRLTVV.

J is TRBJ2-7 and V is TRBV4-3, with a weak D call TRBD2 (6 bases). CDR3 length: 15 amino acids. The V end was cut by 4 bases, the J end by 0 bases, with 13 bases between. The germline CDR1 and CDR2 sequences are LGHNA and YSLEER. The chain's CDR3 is CASSPGLYSSYEQYF. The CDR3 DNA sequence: TGCGCCAGCAGCCCGGGACTTTACAGCTCCTACGAGCAGTACTTC.

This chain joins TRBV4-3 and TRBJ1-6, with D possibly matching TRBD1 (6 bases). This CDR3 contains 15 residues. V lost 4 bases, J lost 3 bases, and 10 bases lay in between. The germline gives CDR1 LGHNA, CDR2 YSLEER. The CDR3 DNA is TGCGCCAGCAGCCGACAGGTCGGCTATAATTCACCCCTCCACTTT. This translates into CASSRQVGYNSPLHF.

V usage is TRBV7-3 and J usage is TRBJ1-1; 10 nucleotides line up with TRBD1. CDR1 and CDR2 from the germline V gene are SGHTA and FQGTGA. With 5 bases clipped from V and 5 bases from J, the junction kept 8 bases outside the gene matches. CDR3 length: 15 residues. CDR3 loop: CASSPRTGGDTEAFF. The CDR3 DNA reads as TGTGCCAGCAGCCCTCGGACAGGGGGGGATACTGAAGCTTTCTTT.

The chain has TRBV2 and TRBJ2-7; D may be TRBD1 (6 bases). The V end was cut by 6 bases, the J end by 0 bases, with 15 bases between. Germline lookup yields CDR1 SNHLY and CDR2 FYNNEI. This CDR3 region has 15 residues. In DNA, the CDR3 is TGTGCCAGCAGAAGGGCAGGGGCCCACTCCTACGAGCAGTACTTC. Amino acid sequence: CASRRAGAHSYEQYF.

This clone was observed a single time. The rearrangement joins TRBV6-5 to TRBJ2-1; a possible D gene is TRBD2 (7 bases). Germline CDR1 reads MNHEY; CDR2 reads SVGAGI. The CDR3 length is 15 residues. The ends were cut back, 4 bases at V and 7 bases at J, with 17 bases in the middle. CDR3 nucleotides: TGTGCCAGCAGTTTTGGGGGGGGGCCAGTGAATGAGCAGTTCTTC. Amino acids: CASSFGGGPVNEQFF.

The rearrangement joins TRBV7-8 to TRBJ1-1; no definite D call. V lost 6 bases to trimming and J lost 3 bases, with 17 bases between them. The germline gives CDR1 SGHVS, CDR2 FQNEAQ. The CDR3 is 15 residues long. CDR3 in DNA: TGTGCCAGCAGTTCCTTCGCCAGTGGGCACACTGAAGCTTTCTTT. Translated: CASSSFASGHTEAFF.

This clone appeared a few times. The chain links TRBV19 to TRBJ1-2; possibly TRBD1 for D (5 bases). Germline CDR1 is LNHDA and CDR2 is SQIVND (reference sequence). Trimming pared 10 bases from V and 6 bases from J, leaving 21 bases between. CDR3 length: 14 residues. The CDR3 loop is CATSRQLLGDGYTF. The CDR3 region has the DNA TGTGCCACCTCAAGACAGCTCCTTGGGGATGGCTACACCTTC.

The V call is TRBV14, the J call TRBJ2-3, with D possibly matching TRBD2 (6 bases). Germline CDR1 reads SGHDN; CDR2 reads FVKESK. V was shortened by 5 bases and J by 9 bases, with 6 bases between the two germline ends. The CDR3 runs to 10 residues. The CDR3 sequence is CASSGGTQYF. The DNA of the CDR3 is TGTGCCAGCAGCGGGGGGACGCAGTATTTT.

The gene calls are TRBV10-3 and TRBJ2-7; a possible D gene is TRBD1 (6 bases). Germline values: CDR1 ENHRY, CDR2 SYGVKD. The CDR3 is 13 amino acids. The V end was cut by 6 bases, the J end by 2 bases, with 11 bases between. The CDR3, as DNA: TGTGCCATCAGGAGACAGGAAACCTACGAGCAGTACTTC. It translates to CAIRRQETYEQYF.

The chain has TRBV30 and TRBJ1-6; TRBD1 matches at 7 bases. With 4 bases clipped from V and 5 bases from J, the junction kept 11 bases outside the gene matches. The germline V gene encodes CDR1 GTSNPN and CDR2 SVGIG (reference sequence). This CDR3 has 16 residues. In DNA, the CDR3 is TGTGCCTGGACACGCGTTTTCGGACAGGATAATTCACCCCTCCACTTT. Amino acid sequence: CAWTRVFGQDNSPLHF. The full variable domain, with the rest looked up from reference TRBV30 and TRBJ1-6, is SQTIHQWPATLVQPVGSPLSLECTVEGTSNPNLYWYRQAAGRGLQLLFYSVGIGQISSEVPQNLSASRPQDRQFILSSKKLLLSDSGFYLCAWTRVFGQDNSPLHFGNGTRLTVT.

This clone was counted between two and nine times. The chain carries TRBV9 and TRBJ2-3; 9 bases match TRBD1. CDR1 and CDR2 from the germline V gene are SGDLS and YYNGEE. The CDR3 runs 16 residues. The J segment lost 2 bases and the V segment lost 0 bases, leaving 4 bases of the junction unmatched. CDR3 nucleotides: TGTGCCAGCAGCGTAGGAGGGACAGGGTTCACAGATACGCAGTATTTT. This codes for CASSVGGTGFTDTQYF.

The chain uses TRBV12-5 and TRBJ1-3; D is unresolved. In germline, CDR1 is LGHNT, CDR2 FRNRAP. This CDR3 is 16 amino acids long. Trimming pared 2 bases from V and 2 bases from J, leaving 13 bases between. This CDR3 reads CASGLSTLDPGNTIYF. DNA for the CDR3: TGTGCTAGTGGTTTGTCTACTCTAGACCCTGGAAACACCATATATTTT.

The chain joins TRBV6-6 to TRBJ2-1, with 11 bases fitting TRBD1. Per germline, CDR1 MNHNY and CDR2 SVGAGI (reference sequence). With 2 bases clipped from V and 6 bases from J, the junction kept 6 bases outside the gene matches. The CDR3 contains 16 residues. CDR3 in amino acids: CASSYPTGTGGNEQFF. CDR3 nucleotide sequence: TGTGCCAGCAGTTACCCCACCGGGACAGGGGGCAATGAGCAGTTCTTC.

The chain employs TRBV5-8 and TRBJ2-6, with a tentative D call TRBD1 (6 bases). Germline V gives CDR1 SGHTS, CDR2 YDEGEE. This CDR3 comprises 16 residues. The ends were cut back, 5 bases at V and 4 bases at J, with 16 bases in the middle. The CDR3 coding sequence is TGTGCCAGCAGAAGTCAGGGGATAGCAGGGGCCAACGTCCTGACTTTC. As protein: CASRSQGIAGANVLTF.